A single sample gave rise to the 20 T cell receptor beta chains below, sequenced in a study of cytomegalovirus exposure and HLA in healthy donors. PCR primers comprised 60 Vbeta and 13 Jbeta primers. The method was immunoSEQ multiplex PCR; TCRdb's version includes in-frame clones alone and lacks a portion of them. The sample consists of about 120,000 clones, around 75% of them appearing once. The specimen was PBMCs. The receptors derive from a young man in good health and CMV-seronegative.

The sample holds one count of this clone. One end of the junction does not line up with germline, which may come from a read error. The chain links TRBV5-1 to TRBJ2-4; tentatively, D is TRBD1 (5 bases). Per the germline V gene, CDR1 is SGHRS and CDR2 is YFSETQ. The CDR3 covers 14 residues. The CDR3 DNA is TGCGCCAGCAGCTTGGTTCCAGGGAAAAACAGTCAGTACTTC. Protein: CASSLVPGKNSQYF. The full variable domain, its missing parts supplied by reference TRBV5-1 and TRBJ2-4, is KAGVTQTPRYLIKTRGQQVTLSCSPISGHRSVSWYQQTPGQGLQFLFEYFSETQRNKGNFPGRFSGRQFSNSRSEMNVSTLELGDSALYLCASSLVPGKNSQYFGAGTRLSVL.

This chain joins TRBV5-1 and TRBJ2-7; 7 bases are a match to TRBD1. This CDR3 is built from 14 residues. Germline V lookup: CDR1 SGHRS, CDR2 YFSETQ. Trimming at V came to 0 bases and at J to 3 bases, leaving 3 bases not matched to a gene. The CDR3 protein is CASSLEGGDYEQYF. The CDR3 nucleotides are TGCGCCAGCAGCTTGGAAGGGGGCGACTACGAGCAGTACTTC. Full variable domain (remainder filled in from reference TRBV5-1 and TRBJ2-7): KAGVTQTPRYLIKTRGQQVTLSCSPISGHRSVSWYQQTPGQGLQFLFEYFSETQRNKGNFPGRFSGRQFSNSRSEMNVSTLELGDSALYLCASSLEGGDYEQYFGPGTRLTVT.

This clone has a single count. The CDR3 DNA follows: TGTGCCAGCAGTTACGGAGGGAGTAGATTCCCCCAGCATTTT. Its protein is CASSYGGSRFPQHF. The chain links TRBV6-5 to TRBJ1-5; D gene uncertain. Germline CDR1 and CDR2: MNHEY and SVGAGI. Trimming removed 2 bases from V and 10 bases from J, with 15 bases in between. The CDR3 is 14 residues long.

The chain recombines TRBV5-1 with TRBJ2-1; 9 positions agree with TRBD2. The CDR3 is made up of 15 amino acids. Trimming removed 1 base from V and 3 bases from J; junction bases left unmatched: 2. The V gene's germline CDR1 is SGHRS and CDR2 YFSETQ. This CDR3 is CASSLISGGYNEQFF. Written as DNA, the CDR3 is TGCGCCAGCAGCTTGATTAGCGGGGGCTACAATGAGCAGTTCTTC.

The chain combines TRBV10-2 with TRBJ2-7, with 11 bases identical to TRBD2. The CDR3 consists of 15 residues. CDR1 is WSHSY and CDR2 is SAAADI in the germline V gene. J lost 3 bases, V lost 6 bases, and 7 bases had no gene match. CDR3 sequence (DNA): TGCGCCAGCAGCGAAGGGACTAGCGGATACTACGAGCAGTACTTC. Translation gives CASSEGTSGYYEQYF.

Concerning this clone: At one of its ends the junction is not consistent with the germline gene, which may arise from a read error. This chain connects TRBV6-5 to TRBJ2-7, with D possibly matching TRBD2 (5 bases). CDR1 and CDR2 (germline): MNHEY, SVGAGI. The CDR3 sequence is 14 residues long. The CDR3 reads CASSYEGRGTPSDF. The CDR3 coding sequence is TGTGCCAGCAGTTACGAGGGTCGGGGAACTCCTTCGGACTTC.

The chain couples TRBV19 to TRBJ1-1; D perhaps matches TRBD1 (5 bases). Germline V lookup: CDR1 LNHDA, CDR2 SQIVND (reference sequence). Trimming took off 8 bases at V and 4 bases at J, with 20 bases between the two ends. The CDR3 has 15 residues. CDR3 region: CASSKSGFDGTEAFF. The DNA of the CDR3 is TGTGCCAGTTCGAAGTCAGGGTTTGATGGCACTGAAGCTTTCTTT.

V gene TRBV5-1 combines with J gene TRBJ2-2, with TRBD1 matching 7 bases. The CDR3 contains 17 residues. The V and J ends lost 1 base and 3 bases, in that order; junction bases with no gene match: 9. Per the germline V gene, CDR1 is SGHRS and CDR2 is YFSETQ. CDR3 coding DNA: TGCGCCAGCAGCTTGATACCAGGGGGTAGTGACACCGGGGAGCTGTTTTTT. The encoded protein is CASSLIPGGSDTGELFF.

V usage is TRBV13 and J usage is TRBJ2-7; D possibly corresponds to TRBD2 (5 bases). Germline V gene data show CDR1 as PRHDT and CDR2 as FYEKMQ (reference sequence). Trimming took off 4 bases at V and 0 bases at J, with 10 bases between the two ends. The CDR3 runs 14 residues. For the CDR3, the DNA is TGTGCCAGCAGCTATCCTACTAGCTCCTACGAGCAGTACTTC. This encodes CASSYPTSSYEQYF.

V and J are TRBV10-1 and TRBJ2-7; D is perhaps TRBD2 (6 bases). This CDR3 spans 16 amino acids. Trimming pared 6 bases from V and 0 bases from J, leaving 18 bases between. The V gene's germline CDR1 is WNHNN and CDR2 SYGVQD (reference sequence). The CDR3 here is CASSLARDGSSYEQYF. The CDR3, as DNA: TGCGCCAGCAGCTTGGCGCGGGACGGGAGCTCCTACGAGCAGTACTTC.

V gene TRBV28 combines with J gene TRBJ2-7; 9 bases map to TRBD2. Germline CDR1 reads MDHEN; CDR2 reads SYDVKM. Trimming removed 5 bases from V and 2 bases from J; junction bases left unmatched: 4. The CDR3 consists of 14 residues. In DNA form, the CDR3 reads TGTGCCAGCAGTCCGGGACTAGCAACCTACGAGCAGTACTTC. Amino acids: CASSPGLATYEQYF. The full variable domain, in which reference TRBV28 and TRBJ2-7 provide the parts outside the CDR3, is DVKVTQSSRYLVKRTGEKVFLECVQDMDHENMFWYRQDPGLGLRLIYFSYDVKMKEKGDIPEGYSVSREKKERFSLILESASTNQTSMYLCASSPGLATYEQYFGPGTRLTVT.

The V and J genes are TRBV6-5 and TRBJ2-7, with a tentative D call TRBD2 (5 bases). V dropped 6 bases and J dropped 3 bases, with 18 bases sitting between them. This CDR3 region has 15 residues. Germline CDR1 and CDR2: MNHEY and SVGAGI. CDR3 bases: TGTGCCAGCAGGGGAACCGGGTCCGAGGGCTACGAGCAGTACTTC. Its translation is CASRGTGSEGYEQYF.

The CDR3, as DNA: TGTGCCAGCTCAATCCGGGACAGGGGGCTCGAGCAGTACTTC. Its translation is CASSIRDRGLEQYF. The chain carries TRBV18 and TRBJ2-5; 12 bases are a match to TRBD1. The closer fit of TRBJ2-7 to the DNA end suggests the J call may be wrong. The CDR3 runs to 14 residues. From germline, CDR1 is KGHSH and CDR2 LQKENI.

The CDR3 nucleotides read TGTGCCAGCAGCTTGGCAGGGGGAACGGAGACCCAGTACTTC. This translates into CASSLAGGTETQYF. V gene TRBV5-4 combines with J gene TRBJ2-5; 7 positions agree with TRBD1. The CDR3 is made up of 14 amino acids. The V gene's germline CDR1 is SGHNT and CDR2 YYREEE (reference sequence). J was trimmed by 5 bases and V by 0 bases; bases with no gene match: 4.

The chain recombines TRBV28 with TRBJ1-4; a weak D match, TRBD1 (5 bases). V was pared by 1 base and J by 8 bases, with 11 bases between. Germline CDR1 and CDR2: MDHEN and SYDVKM. This CDR3 region has 14 residues. Here the CDR3 DNA reads TGTGCCAGCAGTTTATTGCCAGGGATAGAAAAACTGTTTTTT. It encodes CASSLLPGIEKLFF.

The rearrangement links TRBV16 to TRBJ2-1, with D perhaps TRBD1 (5 bases). CDR1 KGHSY and CDR2 FQNENV come from the germline V gene. The CDR3 runs to 14 residues. V lost 4 bases and J 4 bases, leaving 11 bases between the germline ends. The CDR3 nucleotides are TGTGCCAGCAGCCTCCCGGACACTTACAATGAGCAGTTCTTC. As protein: CASSLPDTYNEQFF.

The gene calls are TRBV28 and TRBJ1-2; 8 nucleotides agree with TRBD1. Germline CDR1 is MDHEN and CDR2 is SYDVKM. The CDR3 loop spans 16 amino acids. The J segment lost 0 bases and the V segment lost 5 bases, leaving 8 bases of the junction unmatched. The CDR3 DNA reads TGTGCCAGCAGTCAGGCAGGGGGCGTCGCTAACTATGGCTACACCTTC. Translated, it gives CASSQAGGVANYGYTF.

V usage is TRBV19 and J usage is TRBJ1-4; maybe TRBD1 (6 bases). Germline loops: CDR1 LNHDA, CDR2 SQIVND (reference sequence). The CDR3 extends over 15 amino acids. V gave up 5 bases and J gave up 7 bases, with 17 bases separating them. CDR3 residues: CASSPPGQALEKLFF. The CDR3 bases are TGTGCCAGTAGTCCCCCGGGACAAGCTCTTGAAAAACTGTTTTTT.

The chain links TRBV2 to TRBJ1-6; D is unclear. V gave up 2 bases and J gave up 10 bases, with 9 bases separating them. This CDR3 is built from 13 residues. Germline V gene lookup returns CDR1 SNHLY and CDR2 FYNNEI. Written as DNA, the CDR3 is TGTGCCAGCAGTGAACAGTCGGGGTCACCCCTCCACTTT. Its translation: CASSEQSGSPLHF. Supplemented by reference TRBV2 and TRBJ1-6, the full variable domain reads EPEVTQTPSHQVTQMGQEVILRCVPISNHLYFYWYRQILGQKVEFLVSFYNNEISEKSEIFDDQFSVERPDGSNFTLKIRSTKLEDSAMYFCASSEQSGSPLHFGNGTRLTVT.

V is TRBV5-6 and J is TRBJ1-2; a weak D match, TRBD1 (5 bases). From germline, CDR1 is SGHDT and CDR2 YYEEEE. Between the trimmed V and J ends, which lost 2 bases and 4 bases, there was a span of 9 bases. The CDR3 has 13 amino acids. CDR3 bases: TGTGCCAGCAGCTTTAGGGGCTCCTATGGCTACACCTTC. Translating it yields CASSFRGSYGYTF.